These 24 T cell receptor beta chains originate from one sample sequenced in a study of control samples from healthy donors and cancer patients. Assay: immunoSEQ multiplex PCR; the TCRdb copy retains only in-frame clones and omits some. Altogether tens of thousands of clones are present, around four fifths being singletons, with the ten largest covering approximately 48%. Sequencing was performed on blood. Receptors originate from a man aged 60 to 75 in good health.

The CDR3 loop is CSVGNLHLSTDTQYF. In DNA form, the CDR3 reads TGCAGCGTTGGTAACCTTCACCTTAGCACAGATACGCAGTATTTT. This sequence joins TRBV29-1 and TRBJ2-3; D uncertain. Trimming pared 4 bases from V and 0 bases from J, leaving 14 bases between. The germline CDR1 and CDR2 sequences are SQVTM and ANQGSEA. This CDR3 region has 15 residues.

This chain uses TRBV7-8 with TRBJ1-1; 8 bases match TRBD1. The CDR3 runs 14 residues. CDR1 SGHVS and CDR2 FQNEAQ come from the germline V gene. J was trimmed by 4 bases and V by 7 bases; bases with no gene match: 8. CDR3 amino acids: CASTLQGVGTEAFF. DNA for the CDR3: TGTGCCAGCACCCTACAGGGGGTGGGCACTGAAGCTTTCTTT. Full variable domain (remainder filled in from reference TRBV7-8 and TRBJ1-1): GAGVSQSPRYKVAKRGQDVALRCDPISGHVSLFWYQQALGQGPEFLTYFQNEAQLDKSGLPSDRFFAERPEGSVSTLKIQRTQQEDSAVYLCASTLQGVGTEAFFGQGTRLTVV.

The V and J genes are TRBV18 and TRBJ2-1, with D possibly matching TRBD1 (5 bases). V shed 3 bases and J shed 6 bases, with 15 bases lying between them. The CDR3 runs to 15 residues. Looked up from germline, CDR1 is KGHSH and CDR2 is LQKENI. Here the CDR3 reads CASSPQGMDGNEQFF. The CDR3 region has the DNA TGTGCCAGCTCACCTCAGGGAATGGATGGCAATGAGCAGTTCTTC.

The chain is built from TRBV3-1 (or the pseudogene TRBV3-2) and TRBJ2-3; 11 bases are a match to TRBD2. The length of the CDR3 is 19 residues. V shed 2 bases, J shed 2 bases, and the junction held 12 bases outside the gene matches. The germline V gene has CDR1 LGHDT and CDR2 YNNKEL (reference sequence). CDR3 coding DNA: TGTGCCAGCAGCCAATTCCCCCAGTCTAGCGGGAGGAACACAGATACGCAGTATTTT. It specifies CASSQFPQSSGRNTDTQYF.

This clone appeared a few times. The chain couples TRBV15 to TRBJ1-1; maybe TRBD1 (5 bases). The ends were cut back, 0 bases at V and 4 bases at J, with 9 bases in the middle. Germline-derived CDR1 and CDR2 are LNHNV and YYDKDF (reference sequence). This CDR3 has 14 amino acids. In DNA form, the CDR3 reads TGTGCCACCAGCAGAGATCGGGGGGTCACTGAAGCTTTCTTT. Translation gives CATSRDRGVTEAFF.

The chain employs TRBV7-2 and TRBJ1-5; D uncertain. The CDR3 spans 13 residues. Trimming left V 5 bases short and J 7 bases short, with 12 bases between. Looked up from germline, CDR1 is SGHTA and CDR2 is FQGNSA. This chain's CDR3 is CASSLRTEQPQHF. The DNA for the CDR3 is TGTGCCAGCAGCCTTCGGACGGAGCAGCCCCAGCATTTT.

Written as DNA, the CDR3 is TGTGCCAGCAGCCCTCTTATAGGCAGCCCGAACACTGAAGCTTTCTTT. It specifies CASSPLIGSPNTEAFF. V is TRBV3-1 (or the pseudogene TRBV3-2) and J is TRBJ1-1; D unclear. Trimming removed 4 bases at V and 1 base at J, with 16 bases between. Per germline, CDR1 LGHDT and CDR2 YNNKEL (reference sequence). CDR3 length: 16 amino acids.

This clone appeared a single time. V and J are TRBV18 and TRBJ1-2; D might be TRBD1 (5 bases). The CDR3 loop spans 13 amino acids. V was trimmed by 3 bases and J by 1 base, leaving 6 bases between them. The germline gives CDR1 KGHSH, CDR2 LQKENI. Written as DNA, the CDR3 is TGTGCCAGCTCACCGGACAATAACTATGGCTACACCTTC. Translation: CASSPDNNYGYTF.

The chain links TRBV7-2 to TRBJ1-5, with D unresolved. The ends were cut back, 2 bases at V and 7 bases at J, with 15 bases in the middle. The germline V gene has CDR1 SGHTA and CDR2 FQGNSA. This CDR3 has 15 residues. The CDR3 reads CASSLSFSLGQPQHF. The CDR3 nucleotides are TGTGCCAGCAGCTTAAGCTTTTCCTTGGGGCAGCCCCAGCATTTT.

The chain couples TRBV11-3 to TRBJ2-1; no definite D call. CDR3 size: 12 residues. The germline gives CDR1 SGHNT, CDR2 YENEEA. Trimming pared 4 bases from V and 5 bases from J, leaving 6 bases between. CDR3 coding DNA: TGTGCCAGCAGCTCCCATGACAATGAGCAGTTCTTC. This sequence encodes CASSSHDNEQFF. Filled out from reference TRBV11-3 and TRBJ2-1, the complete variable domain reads EAGVVQSPRYKIIEKKQPVAFWCNPISGHNTLYWYLQNLGQGPELLIRYENEEAVDDSQLPKDRFSAERLKGVDSTLKIQPAELGDSAVYLCASSSHDNEQFFGPGTRLTVL.

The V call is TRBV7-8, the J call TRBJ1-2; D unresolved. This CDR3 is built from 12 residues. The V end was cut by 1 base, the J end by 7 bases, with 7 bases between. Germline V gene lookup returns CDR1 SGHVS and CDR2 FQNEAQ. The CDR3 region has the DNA TGTGCCAGCAGCTTAGTCGGGGTTGGCTACACCTTC. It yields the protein CASSLVGVGYTF.

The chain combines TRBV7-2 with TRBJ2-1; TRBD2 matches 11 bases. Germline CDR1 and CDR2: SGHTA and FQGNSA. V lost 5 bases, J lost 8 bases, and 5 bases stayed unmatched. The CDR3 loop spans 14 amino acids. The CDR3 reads CASSRLAGLDEQFF. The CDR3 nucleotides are TGTGCCAGCAGCAGACTAGCGGGGTTAGATGAGCAGTTCTTC.

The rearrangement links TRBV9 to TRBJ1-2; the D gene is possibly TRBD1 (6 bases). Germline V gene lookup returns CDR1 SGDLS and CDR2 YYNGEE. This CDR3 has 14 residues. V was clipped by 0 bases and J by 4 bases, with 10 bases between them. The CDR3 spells CASSVVGGAYGYTF. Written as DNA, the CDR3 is TGTGCCAGCAGCGTAGTGGGGGGGGCCTATGGCTACACCTTC. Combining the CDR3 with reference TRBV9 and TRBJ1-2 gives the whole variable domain DSGVTQTPKHLITATGQRVTLRCSPRSGDLSVYWYQQSLDQGLQFLIQYYNGEERAKGNILERFSAQQFPDLHSELNLSSLELGDSALYFCASSVVGGAYGYTFGSGTRLTVV.

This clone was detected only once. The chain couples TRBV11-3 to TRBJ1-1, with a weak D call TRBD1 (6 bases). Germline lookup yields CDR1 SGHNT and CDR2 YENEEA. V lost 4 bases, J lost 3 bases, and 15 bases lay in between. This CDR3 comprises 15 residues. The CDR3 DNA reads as TGTGCCAGCAGCTCCACAGGGAAAAGGGACACTGAAGCTTTCTTT. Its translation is CASSSTGKRDTEAFF.

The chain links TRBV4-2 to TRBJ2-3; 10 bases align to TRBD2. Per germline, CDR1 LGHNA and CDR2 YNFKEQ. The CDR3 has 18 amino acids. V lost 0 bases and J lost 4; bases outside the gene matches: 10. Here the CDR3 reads CASSQELSGGVRADTQYF. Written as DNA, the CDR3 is TGTGCCAGCAGCCAAGAGTTAAGCGGGGGGGTTAGGGCAGATACGCAGTATTTT.

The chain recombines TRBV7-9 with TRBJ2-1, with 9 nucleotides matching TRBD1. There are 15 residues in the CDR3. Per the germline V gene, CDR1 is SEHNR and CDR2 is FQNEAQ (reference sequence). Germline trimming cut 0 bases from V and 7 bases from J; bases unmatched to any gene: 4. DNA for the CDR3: TGTGCCAGCAGCTTAGCAGGGACAGGGATTAATGAGCAGTTCTTC. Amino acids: CASSLAGTGINEQFF.

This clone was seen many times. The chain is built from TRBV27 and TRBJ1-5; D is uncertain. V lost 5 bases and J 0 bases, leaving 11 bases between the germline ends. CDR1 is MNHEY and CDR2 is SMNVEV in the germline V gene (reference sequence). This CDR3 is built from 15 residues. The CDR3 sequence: CASSTTVDSNQPQHF. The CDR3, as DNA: TGTGCCAGCAGTACGACGGTTGATAGCAATCAGCCCCAGCATTTT.

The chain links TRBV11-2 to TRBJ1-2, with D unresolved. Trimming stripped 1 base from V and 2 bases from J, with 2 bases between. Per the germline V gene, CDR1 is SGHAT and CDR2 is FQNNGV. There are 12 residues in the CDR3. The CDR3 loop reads CASSLGNYGYTF. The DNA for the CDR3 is TGTGCCAGCAGCTTAGGGAACTATGGCTACACCTTC. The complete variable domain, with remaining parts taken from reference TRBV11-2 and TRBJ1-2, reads EAGVAQSPRYKIIEKRQSVAFWCNPISGHATLYWYQQILGQGPKLLIQFQNNGVVDDSQLPKDRFSAERLKGVDSTLKIQPAKLEDSAVYLCASSLGNYGYTFGSGTRLTVV.

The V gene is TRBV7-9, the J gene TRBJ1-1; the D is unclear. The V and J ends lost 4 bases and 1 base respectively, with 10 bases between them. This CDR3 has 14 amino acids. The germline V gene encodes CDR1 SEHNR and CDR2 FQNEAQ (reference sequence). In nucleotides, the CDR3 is TGTGCCAGCAGCTCTCAGACGGCGAACACTGAAGCTTTCTTT. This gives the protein CASSSQTANTEAFF.

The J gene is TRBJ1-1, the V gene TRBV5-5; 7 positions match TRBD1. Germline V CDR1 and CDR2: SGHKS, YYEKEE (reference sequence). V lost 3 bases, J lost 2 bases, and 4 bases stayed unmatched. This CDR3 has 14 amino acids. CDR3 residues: CASSSQGINTEAFF. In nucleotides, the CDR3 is TGTGCCAGCAGCTCACAGGGGATTAACACTGAAGCTTTCTTT.

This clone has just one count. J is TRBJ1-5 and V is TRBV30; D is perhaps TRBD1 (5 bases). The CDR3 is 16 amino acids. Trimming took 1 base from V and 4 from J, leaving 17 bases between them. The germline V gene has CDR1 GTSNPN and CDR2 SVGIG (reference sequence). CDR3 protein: CAWSGLGRGRNQPQHF. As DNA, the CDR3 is TGTGCCTGGAGTGGTCTCGGGCGGGGGAGGAATCAGCCCCAGCATTTT.

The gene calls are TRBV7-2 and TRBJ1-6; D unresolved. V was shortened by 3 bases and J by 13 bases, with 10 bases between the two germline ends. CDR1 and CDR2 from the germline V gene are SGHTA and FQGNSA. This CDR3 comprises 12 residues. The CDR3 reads CASSLLQAPLHF. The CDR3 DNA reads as TGTGCCAGCAGCTTGTTGCAAGCCCCCCTCCACTTT.

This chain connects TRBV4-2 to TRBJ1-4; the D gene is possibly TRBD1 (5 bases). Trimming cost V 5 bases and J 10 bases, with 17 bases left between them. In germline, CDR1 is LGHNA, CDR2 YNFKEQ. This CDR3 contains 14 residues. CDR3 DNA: TGTGCCAGCAGCTACGGACCTGGGGGTGGAAAACTGTTTTTT. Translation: CASSYGPGGGKLFF.

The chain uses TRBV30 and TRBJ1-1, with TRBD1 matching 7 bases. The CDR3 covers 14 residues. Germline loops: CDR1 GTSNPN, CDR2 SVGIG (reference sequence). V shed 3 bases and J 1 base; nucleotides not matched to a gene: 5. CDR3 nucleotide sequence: TGTGCCTGGAGGCTCAGGGGGAGGAACACTGAAGCTTTCTTT. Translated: CAWRLRGRNTEAFF.